The 30 T cell receptor beta chains reported below all come from one sample, sequenced in a study of blood T cell repertoires in COVID-19. Produced via immunoSEQ multiplex PCR; TCRdb's table is partial and in-frame only. The data contain tens of thousands of clones, 88% of them singletons. Sequencing was performed on peripheral blood. These receptors came from a woman in her 70s with acute or convalescent COVID-19.

This chain joins TRBV7-8 and TRBJ1-1; 7 positions match TRBD1. In germline, CDR1 is SGHVS, CDR2 FQNEAQ. This CDR3 is 17 amino acids long. The trim removed 1 base at V and 1 base at J, leaving 9 bases unmatched. This CDR3 reads CASSLGLRQGWNTEAFF. The CDR3, as DNA: TGTGCCAGCAGCTTAGGGCTGCGACAGGGTTGGAACACTGAAGCTTTCTTT.

In this sample, this clone turned up once. The chain is built from TRBV24-1 and TRBJ2-1, with 7 bases that match TRBD2. CDR1 and CDR2 (germline): KGHDR, SFDVKD. The CDR3 runs to 15 residues. V gave up 3 bases and J gave up 2 bases; unmatched junction bases: 3. The CDR3 nucleotides are TGTGCCACCAGTGATGTTGGGACTACCTACAATGAGCAGTTCTTC. It codes for CATSDVGTTYNEQFF.

This rearrangement joins TRBV28 to TRBJ2-7; D might be TRBD2 (6 bases). The CDR3 covers 13 residues. V lost 7 bases to trimming and J lost 3 bases, with 13 bases between them. CDR1 is MDHEN, CDR2 SYDVKM, per germline. This CDR3 is CASTLSGVYEQYF. CDR3 DNA: TGTGCCAGCACGCTTAGCGGAGTCTACGAGCAGTACTTC.

The chain employs TRBV25-1 and TRBJ2-1; 9 bases align to TRBD1. CDR1 and CDR2 from the germline V gene are MGHDK and SYGVNS. CDR3 length: 13 residues. V shed 7 bases and J 8 bases; nucleotides not matched to a gene: 6. Here the CDR3 DNA reads TGTGCCAGCAAGGACAGGGGACTTTATGAGCAGTTCTTC. It is translated as CASKDRGLYEQFF.

Only one count was recorded for this clone. The chain couples TRBV27 to TRBJ1-2; 9 positions agree with TRBD1. Germline values: CDR1 MNHEY, CDR2 SMNVEV (reference sequence). The CDR3 sequence is 14 residues long. The J segment lost 7 bases and the V segment lost 4 bases, leaving 7 bases of the junction unmatched. CDR3 in amino acids: CASSSRTGEAGYTF. CDR3 DNA sequence: TGTGCCAGCAGTTCGAGGACAGGGGAGGCTGGCTACACCTTC.

The chain links TRBV5-1 to TRBJ1-5, with TRBD1 as a possible D gene (6 bases). V dropped 4 bases and J dropped 1 base, with 12 bases sitting between them. The V gene's germline CDR1 is SGHRS and CDR2 YFSETQ. The CDR3 extends over 15 amino acids. CDR3 DNA: TGCGCCAGCAGCCCAGGGGTTTTGAGCAATCAGCCCCAGCATTTT. This sequence encodes CASSPGVLSNQPQHF.

The CDR3 sequence: CASSSRGGLAANEQFF. The CDR3 DNA reads TGTGCCAGCAGCTCACGTGGGGGACTAGCGGCCAATGAGCAGTTCTTC. The rearrangement uses TRBV13 and TRBJ2-1, with 11 positions matching TRBD2. The CDR3 extends over 16 amino acids. Trimming removed 4 bases from V and 6 bases from J; junction bases left unmatched: 8. Germline V gene sequence: CDR1 PRHDT, CDR2 FYEKMQ (reference sequence).

The V gene is TRBV6-1, the J gene TRBJ2-4; 10 nucleotides agree with TRBD1. Looked up from germline, CDR1 is MNHNS and CDR2 is SASEGT. V lost 1 base and J lost 6; bases outside the gene matches: 6. This CDR3 has 16 residues. For the CDR3, the DNA is TGTGCCAGCAGTGAAGATGGGGGACAGGGGAGAAACATTCAGTACTTC. Protein product: CASSEDGGQGRNIQYF.

CDR3 residues: CASSLLGGTNEKLFF. The CDR3 DNA is TGCGCCAGCAGCTTGTTGGGGGGGACTAATGAAAAACTGTTTTTT. The rearrangement joins TRBV5-1 to TRBJ1-4; maybe TRBD1 (5 bases). V lost 1 base to trimming and J lost 2 bases, with 9 bases between them. The CDR3 is 15 amino acids. Per the germline V gene, CDR1 is SGHRS and CDR2 is YFSETQ.

The chain carries TRBV7-3 and TRBJ2-3, with D perhaps TRBD2 (6 bases). V dropped 2 bases and J dropped 2 bases, with 8 bases sitting between them. Germline assignment: CDR1 SGHTA and CDR2 FQGTGA. The CDR3 has 14 residues. CDR3: CASSLAGTTDTQYF. DNA of the CDR3: TGTGCCAGCAGCTTAGCGGGGACCACAGATACGCAGTATTTT.

The gene calls are TRBV28 and TRBJ1-2, with D perhaps matching TRBD1 (5 bases). The CDR3 sequence is 15 residues long. V lost 6 bases to trimming and J lost 4 bases, with 18 bases between them. Germline-derived CDR1 and CDR2 are MDHEN and SYDVKM. The CDR3: CASSPSRGGFYGYTF. CDR3 bases: TGTGCCAGCAGCCCCAGTAGGGGAGGTTTCTATGGCTACACCTTC.

The CDR3 region is CASSGTIPDTQYF. CDR3 DNA sequence: TGTGCCAGCAGTGGCACAATACCAGATACGCAGTATTTT. This sequence joins TRBV6-2 or TRBV6-3 and TRBJ2-3, with unresolved D. Germline V gene sequence: CDR1 MNHEY, CDR2 SVGEGT. CDR3 length: 13 amino acids. Trimming shortened V by 5 bases and J by 4 bases, and 10 bases separated the two germline ends.

The chain joins TRBV28 to TRBJ2-2, with TRBD2 matching 10 bases. Germline V gene lookup returns CDR1 MDHEN and CDR2 SYDVKM. This CDR3 spans 16 amino acids. The V and J ends lost 3 bases and 7 bases, in that order; junction bases with no gene match: 8. CDR3 DNA sequence: TGTGCCAGCAGTTTCCCGGCTAGCGGGAGAAACGGGGAGCTGTTTTTT. Protein: CASSFPASGRNGELFF. Based on the CDR3 plus reference TRBV28 and TRBJ2-2, the full variable domain is DVKVTQSSRYLVKRTGEKVFLECVQDMDHENMFWYRQDPGLGLRLIYFSYDVKMKEKGDIPEGYSVSREKKERFSLILESASTNQTSMYLCASSFPASGRNGELFFGEGSRLTVL.

This chain connects TRBV6-5 to TRBJ2-1; 8 positions agree with TRBD2. After removal of 7 bases from V and 1 base from J, the junction contained 6 bases not matched to a gene. This CDR3 spans 15 amino acids. The germline V gene has CDR1 MNHEY and CDR2 SVGAGI. The DNA of the CDR3 is TGTGCCAGCATTCCGGGACTAGGATCCTACAATGAGCAGTTCTTC. This sequence encodes CASIPGLGSYNEQFF.

CDR3 bases: TGTGCCAGCGGGAAGCGGGGGACCTCCTACAATGAGCAGTTCTTC. Its translation is CASGKRGTSYNEQFF. The chain recombines TRBV5-4 with TRBJ2-1, with 8 bases lining up with TRBD2. This CDR3 contains 15 residues. Germline lookup yields CDR1 SGHNT and CDR2 YYREEE (reference sequence). V lost 7 bases, J lost 0 bases, and 6 bases stayed unmatched.

This chain connects TRBV5-1 to TRBJ2-7, with D hard to call. V was pared by 0 bases and J by 7 bases, with 11 bases between. The CDR3 runs to 13 residues. Germline CDR1 reads SGHRS; CDR2 reads YFSETQ. The CDR3 DNA reads TGCGCCAGCAGCTTGGGGCCGGGTCGGGAGCAGTACTTC. Amino acids: CASSLGPGREQYF. Supplemented by reference TRBV5-1 and TRBJ2-7, the full variable domain reads KAGVTQTPRYLIKTRGQQVTLSCSPISGHRSVSWYQQTPGQGLQFLFEYFSETQRNKGNFPGRFSGRQFSNSRSEMNVSTLELGDSALYLCASSLGPGREQYFGPGTRLTVT.

The rearrangement links TRBV28 to TRBJ2-5; D is uncertain. This CDR3 comprises 14 residues. Looked up from germline, CDR1 is MDHEN and CDR2 is SYDVKM. V lost 3 bases to trimming and J lost 2 bases, with 10 bases between them. This CDR3 is CASSFSGKQETQYF. For the CDR3, the DNA is TGTGCCAGCAGTTTTTCAGGAAAACAAGAGACCCAGTACTTC.

The chain is built from TRBV4-2 and TRBJ1-1; 8 bases line up with TRBD1. Germline V gene lookup returns CDR1 LGHNA and CDR2 YNFKEQ. V trimming: 0 bases; J trimming: 2 bases; junction bases outside the gene matches: 11. This CDR3 is 18 amino acids long. The DNA of the CDR3 is TGTGCCAGCAGCCAAGATTTGGACAGGGTAGGTGGTAACACTGAAGCTTTCTTT. The encoded protein is CASSQDLDRVGGNTEAFF.

CDR3 in DNA: TGCGCCAGCAGTGATGGTGCGGGGGGGCGGGATACGCAGTATTTT. Amino acid sequence: CASSDGAGGRDTQYF. The V gene is TRBV10-1, the J gene TRBJ2-3; the match to TRBD2 covers 9 bases. Germline-derived CDR1 and CDR2 are WNHNN and SYGVQD (reference sequence). The junction had 7 bases not matched to a gene; V was cut back by 3 bases and J by 6 bases. This CDR3 is 15 amino acids long.

This chain connects TRBV14 to TRBJ2-2; D gene ambiguous. CDR3 length: 18 residues. Germline assignment: CDR1 SGHDN and CDR2 FVKESK. Trimming cost V 1 base and J 0 bases, with 15 bases left between them. The CDR3 region is CASSQGPLSASNTGELFF. The CDR3 bases are TGTGCCAGCAGCCAAGGTCCGTTAAGCGCATCGAACACCGGGGAGCTGTTTTTT. The full variable domain, in which reference TRBV14 and TRBJ2-2 provide the parts outside the CDR3, is EAGVTQFPSHSVIEKGQTVTLRCDPISGHDNLYWYRRVMGKEIKFLLHFVKESKQDESGMPNNRFLAERTGGTYSTLKVQPAELEDSGVYFCASSQGPLSASNTGELFFGEGSRLTVL.

The V gene is TRBV2, the J gene TRBJ1-5; D is unresolved. Germline CDR1 is SNHLY and CDR2 is FYNNEI. Trimming stripped 7 bases from V and 11 bases from J, with 18 bases between. CDR3 length equals 13 residues. The CDR3, as DNA: TGTGCCAGCAAGGAGGAAGGGAAATGGTCCCAGCATTTT. It codes for CASKEEGKWSQHF.

The CDR3 DNA sequence: TGTGCCAGTACCCCGGGGACAGGGGGCTATAATGAGCAGTTCTTC. Translated, it gives CASTPGTGGYNEQFF. V is TRBV19 and J is TRBJ2-1, with TRBD1 identical over 12 bases. CDR3 length equals 15 residues. V lost 7 bases, J lost 7 bases, and 8 bases stayed unmatched. Germline-derived CDR1 and CDR2 are LNHDA and SQIVND (reference sequence).

The chain carries TRBV6-6 and TRBJ2-1; D is ambiguous. Trimming left V 2 bases short and J 9 bases short, with 5 bases between. Germline CDR1 and CDR2: MNHNY and SVGAGI (reference sequence). The CDR3 has 11 amino acids. CDR3 residues: CASSYTGEQFF. The CDR3, as DNA: TGTGCCAGCAGTTACACGGGTGAGCAGTTCTTC.

The chain joins TRBV6-1 to TRBJ2-7, with TRBD2 matching 10 bases. V dropped 3 bases and J dropped 6; count of bases not matched to a gene: 8. This CDR3 region has 15 residues. Germline lookup yields CDR1 MNHNS and CDR2 SASEGT. The DNA for the CDR3 is TGTGCCAGCAGTGATAATGGGCTAGCGGGAGCCGAGCAGTACTTC. Its translation: CASSDNGLAGAEQYF.

The rearrangement links TRBV28 to TRBJ1-6, with D unclear. Trimming took 5 bases from V and 10 from J, leaving 12 bases between them. Germline CDR1 reads MDHEN; CDR2 reads SYDVKM. This CDR3 region has 13 residues. The CDR3 sequence: CASSAGSGSPLHF. The CDR3 nucleotides are TGTGCCAGCAGTGCTGGGAGTGGCTCACCCCTCCACTTT.

This chain uses TRBV24-1 with TRBJ1-2, with TRBD1 matching over 9 bases. The germline gives CDR1 KGHDR, CDR2 SFDVKD. There are 15 residues in the CDR3. The ends lost 3 bases at V and 4 bases at J; junction bases unmatched: 5. The chain's CDR3 is CATSDPTGGSYGYTF. The CDR3 DNA is TGTGCCACCAGTGATCCGACAGGGGGATCCTATGGCTACACCTTC.

The gene calls are TRBV19 and TRBJ1-3; the D is unclear. This CDR3 has 15 amino acids. Germline lookup yields CDR1 LNHDA and CDR2 SQIVND (reference sequence). Trimming took off 3 bases at V and 0 bases at J, with 9 bases between the two ends. The CDR3 reads CASSMEGGSGNTIYF. CDR3 sequence (DNA): TGTGCCAGTAGTATGGAGGGAGGCTCTGGAAACACCATATATTTT.

The chain is built from TRBV30 and TRBJ1-5; 9 nucleotides agree with TRBD1. V gave up 3 bases and J gave up 4 bases; unmatched junction bases: 4. The CDR3 consists of 14 residues. Looked up from germline, CDR1 is GTSNPN and CDR2 is SVGIG (reference sequence). CDR3 in amino acids: CAWSLGQGNQPQHF. Here the CDR3 DNA reads TGTGCCTGGAGCCTCGGACAGGGGAATCAGCCCCAGCATTTT.

This clone was seen only once. This chain joins TRBV24-1 and TRBJ2-3; 8 nucleotides align to TRBD1. V was pared by 4 bases and J by 1 base, with 3 bases of the junction left unmatched. This CDR3 has 15 residues. Germline CDR1 KGHDR, CDR2 SFDVKD. In DNA form, the CDR3 reads TGTGCCACCAGTGACCCGGGACAGGGCACAGATACGCAGTATTTT. Protein product: CATSDPGQGTDTQYF.

This chain links TRBV11-2 with TRBJ2-1, with 7 bases fitting TRBD2. Germline CDR1 reads SGHAT; CDR2 reads FQNNGV. After removal of 2 bases from V and 6 bases from J, the junction contained 10 bases not matched to a gene. The CDR3 is made up of 16 amino acids. The CDR3 loop is CASSLPRLASINEQFF. CDR3 in DNA: TGTGCCAGCAGCTTACCTCGACTAGCATCAATCAATGAGCAGTTCTTC.